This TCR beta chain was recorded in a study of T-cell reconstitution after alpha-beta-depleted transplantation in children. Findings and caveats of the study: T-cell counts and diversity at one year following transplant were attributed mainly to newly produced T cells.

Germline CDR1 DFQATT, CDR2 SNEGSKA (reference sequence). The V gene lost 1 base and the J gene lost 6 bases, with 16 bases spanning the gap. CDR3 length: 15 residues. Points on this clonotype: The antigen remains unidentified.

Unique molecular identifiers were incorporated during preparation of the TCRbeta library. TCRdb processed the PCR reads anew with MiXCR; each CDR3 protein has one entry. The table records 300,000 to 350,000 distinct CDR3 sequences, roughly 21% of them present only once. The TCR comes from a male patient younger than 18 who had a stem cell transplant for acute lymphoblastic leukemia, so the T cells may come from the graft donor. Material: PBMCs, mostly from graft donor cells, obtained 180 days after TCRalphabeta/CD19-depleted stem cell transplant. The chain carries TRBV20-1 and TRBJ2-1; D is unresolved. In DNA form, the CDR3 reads TGCAGTGCTAGAGCCTCTCAGAGGATGTTCAATGAGCAGTTCTTC. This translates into CSARASQRMFNEQFF.